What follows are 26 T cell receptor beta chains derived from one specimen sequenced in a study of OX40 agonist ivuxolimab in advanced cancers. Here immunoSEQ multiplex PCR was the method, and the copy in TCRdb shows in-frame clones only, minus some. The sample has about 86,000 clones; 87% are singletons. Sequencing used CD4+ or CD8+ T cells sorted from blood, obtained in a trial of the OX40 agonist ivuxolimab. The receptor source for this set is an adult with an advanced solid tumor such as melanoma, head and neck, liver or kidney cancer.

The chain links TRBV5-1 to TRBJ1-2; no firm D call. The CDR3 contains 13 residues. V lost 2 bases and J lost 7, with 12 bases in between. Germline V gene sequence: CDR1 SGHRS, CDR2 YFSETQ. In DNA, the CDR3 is TGCGCCAGCAGCTTAACTGGCGTAAGTGGCTACACCTTC. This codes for CASSLTGVSGYTF.

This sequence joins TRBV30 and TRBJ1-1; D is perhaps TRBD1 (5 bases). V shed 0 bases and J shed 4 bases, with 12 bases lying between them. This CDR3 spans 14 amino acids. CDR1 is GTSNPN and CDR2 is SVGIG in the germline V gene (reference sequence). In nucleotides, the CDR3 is TGTGCCTGGAGTGTGCGAGGGGCAGGCACTGAAGCTTTCTTT. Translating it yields CAWSVRGAGTEAFF.

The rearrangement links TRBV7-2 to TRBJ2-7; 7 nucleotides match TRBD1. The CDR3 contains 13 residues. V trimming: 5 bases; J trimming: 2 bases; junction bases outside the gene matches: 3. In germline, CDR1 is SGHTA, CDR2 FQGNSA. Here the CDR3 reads CASSPDRAYEQYF. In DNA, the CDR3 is TGTGCCAGCAGCCCCGACAGGGCCTACGAGCAGTACTTC. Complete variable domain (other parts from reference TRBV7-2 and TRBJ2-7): GAGVSQSPSNKVTEKGKDVELRCDPISGHTALYWYRQSLGQGLEFLIYFQGNSAPDKSGLPSDRFSAERTGGSVSTLTIQRTQQEDSAVYLCASSPDRAYEQYFGPGTRLTVT.

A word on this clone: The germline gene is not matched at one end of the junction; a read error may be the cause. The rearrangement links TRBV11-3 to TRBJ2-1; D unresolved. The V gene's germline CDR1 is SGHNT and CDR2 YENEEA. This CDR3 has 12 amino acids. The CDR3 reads CASSLGSGAVIF. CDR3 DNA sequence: TGTGCCAGCAGCTTAGGGTCGGGTGCCGTAATCTTC.

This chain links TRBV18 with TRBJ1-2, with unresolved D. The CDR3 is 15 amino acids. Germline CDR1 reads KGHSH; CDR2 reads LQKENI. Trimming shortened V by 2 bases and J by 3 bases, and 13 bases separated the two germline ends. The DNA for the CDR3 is TGTGCCAGCTCACCAAAGTTTACAGAAGACTATGGCTACACCTTC. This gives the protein CASSPKFTEDYGYTF. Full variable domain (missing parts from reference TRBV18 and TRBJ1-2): NAGVMQNPRHLVRRRGQEARLRCSPMKGHSHVYWYRQLPEEGLKFMVYLQKENIIDESGMPKERFSAEFPKEGPSILRIQQVVRGDSAAYFCASSPKFTEDYGYTFGSGTRLTVV.

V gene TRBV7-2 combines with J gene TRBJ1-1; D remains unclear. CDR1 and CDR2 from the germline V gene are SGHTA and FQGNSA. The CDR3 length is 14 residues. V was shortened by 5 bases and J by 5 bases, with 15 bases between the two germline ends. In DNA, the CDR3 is TGTGCCAGCAGCCCGGCGAGCGGGAGAACTGAAGCTTTCTTT. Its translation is CASSPASGRTEAFF.

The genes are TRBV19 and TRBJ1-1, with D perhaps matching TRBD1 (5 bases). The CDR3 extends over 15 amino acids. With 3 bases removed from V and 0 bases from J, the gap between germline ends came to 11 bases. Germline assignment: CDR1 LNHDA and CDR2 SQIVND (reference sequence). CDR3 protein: CASSMGGRVNTEAFF. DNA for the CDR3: TGTGCCAGTAGTATGGGGGGACGGGTGAACACTGAAGCTTTCTTT.

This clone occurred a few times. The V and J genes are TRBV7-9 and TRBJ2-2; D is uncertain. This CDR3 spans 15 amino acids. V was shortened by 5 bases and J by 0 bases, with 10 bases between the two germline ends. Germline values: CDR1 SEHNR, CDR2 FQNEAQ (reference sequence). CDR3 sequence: CASSIRTANTGELFF. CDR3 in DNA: TGTGCCAGCAGCATTCGAACAGCGAACACCGGGGAGCTGTTTTTT.

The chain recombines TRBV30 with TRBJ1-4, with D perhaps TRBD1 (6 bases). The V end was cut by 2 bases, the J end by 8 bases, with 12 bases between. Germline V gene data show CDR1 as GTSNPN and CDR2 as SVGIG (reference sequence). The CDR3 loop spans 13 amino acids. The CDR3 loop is CAWSITGAEKLFF. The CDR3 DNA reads TGTGCCTGGAGTATCACGGGGGCCGAAAAACTGTTTTTT.

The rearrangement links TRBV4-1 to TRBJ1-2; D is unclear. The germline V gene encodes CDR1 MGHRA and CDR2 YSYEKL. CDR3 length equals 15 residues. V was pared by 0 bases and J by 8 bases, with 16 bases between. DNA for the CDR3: TGCGCCAGCAGCCAAGATAAGGCCGGTTCGTGGGGCTACACCTTC. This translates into CASSQDKAGSWGYTF.

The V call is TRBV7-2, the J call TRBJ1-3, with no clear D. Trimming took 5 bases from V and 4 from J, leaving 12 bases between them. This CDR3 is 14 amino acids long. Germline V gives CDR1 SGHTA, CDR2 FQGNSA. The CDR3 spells CASSIGGQGNTIYF. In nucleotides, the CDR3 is TGTGCCAGCAGCATTGGAGGCCAAGGAAACACCATATATTTT.

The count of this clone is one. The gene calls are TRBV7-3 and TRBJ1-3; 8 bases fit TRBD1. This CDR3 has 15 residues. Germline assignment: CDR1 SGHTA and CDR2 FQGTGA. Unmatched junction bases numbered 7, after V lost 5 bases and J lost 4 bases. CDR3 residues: CASSPAGGYGNTIYF. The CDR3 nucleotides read TGTGCCAGCAGCCCGGCAGGGGGCTACGGAAACACCATATATTTT.

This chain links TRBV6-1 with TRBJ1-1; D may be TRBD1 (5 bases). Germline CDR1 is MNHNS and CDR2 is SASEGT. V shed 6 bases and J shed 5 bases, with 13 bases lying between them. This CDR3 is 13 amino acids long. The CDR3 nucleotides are TGTGCCAGCAGCTCGGGGGATTTTACTGAAGCTTTCTTT. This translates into CASSSGDFTEAFF.

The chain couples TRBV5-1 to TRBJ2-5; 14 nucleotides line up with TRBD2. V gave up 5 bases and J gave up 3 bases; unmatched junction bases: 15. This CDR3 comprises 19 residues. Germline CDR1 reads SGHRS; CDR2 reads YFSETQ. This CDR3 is CASRRGTSGSGGPKETQYF. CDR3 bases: TGCGCCAGCAGACGAGGGACTAGCGGGAGCGGTGGGCCAAAAGAGACCCAGTACTTC.

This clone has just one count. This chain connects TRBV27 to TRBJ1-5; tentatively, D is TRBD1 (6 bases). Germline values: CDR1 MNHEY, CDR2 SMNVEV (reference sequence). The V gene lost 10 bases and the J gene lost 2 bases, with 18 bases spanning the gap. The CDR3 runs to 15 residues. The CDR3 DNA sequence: TGTGCCACCCGCGGGGCGGGGGGGCGCAATCAGCCCCAGCATTTT. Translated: CATRGAGGRNQPQHF.

The CDR3 protein is CASSIGPSNTEAFF. DNA of the CDR3: TGCGCCAGCAGCATCGGGCCTTCGAACACTGAAGCTTTCTTT. The V gene is TRBV5-1, the J gene TRBJ1-1; no definite D call. There are 14 residues in the CDR3. Germline assignment: CDR1 SGHRS and CDR2 YFSETQ. V lost 4 bases to trimming and J lost 1 base, with 11 bases between them. Based on the CDR3 plus reference TRBV5-1 and TRBJ1-1, the full variable domain is KAGVTQTPRYLIKTRGQQVTLSCSPISGHRSVSWYQQTPGQGLQFLFEYFSETQRNKGNFPGRFSGRQFSNSRSEMNVSTLELGDSALYLCASSIGPSNTEAFFGQGTRLTVV.

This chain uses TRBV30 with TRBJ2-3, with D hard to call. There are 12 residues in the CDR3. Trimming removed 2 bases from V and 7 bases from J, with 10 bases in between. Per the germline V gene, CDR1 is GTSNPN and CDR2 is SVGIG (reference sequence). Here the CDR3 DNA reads TGTGCCTGGAGTCCACTCACTAATACGCAGTATTTT. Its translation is CAWSPLTNTQYF. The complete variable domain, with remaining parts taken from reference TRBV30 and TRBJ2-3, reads SQTIHQWPATLVQPVGSPLSLECTVEGTSNPNLYWYRQAAGRGLQLLFYSVGIGQISSEVPQNLSASRPQDRQFILSSKKLLLSDSGFYLCAWSPLTNTQYFGPGTRLTVL.

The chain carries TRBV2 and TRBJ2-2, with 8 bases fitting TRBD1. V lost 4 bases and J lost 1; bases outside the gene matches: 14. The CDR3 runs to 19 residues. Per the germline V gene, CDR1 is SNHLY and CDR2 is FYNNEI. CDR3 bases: TGTGCCAGCAGTGTCGGAAATCGGTTCGGACAGGGGAACACCGGGGAGCTGTTTTTT. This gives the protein CASSVGNRFGQGNTGELFF.

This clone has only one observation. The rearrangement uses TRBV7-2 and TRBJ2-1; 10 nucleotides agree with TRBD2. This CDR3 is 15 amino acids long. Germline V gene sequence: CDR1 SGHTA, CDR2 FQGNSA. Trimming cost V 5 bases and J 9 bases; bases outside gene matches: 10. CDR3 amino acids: CASSPSGRAYGEQFF. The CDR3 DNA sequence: TGTGCCAGCAGCCCGAGCGGGAGGGCTTACGGTGAGCAGTTCTTC.

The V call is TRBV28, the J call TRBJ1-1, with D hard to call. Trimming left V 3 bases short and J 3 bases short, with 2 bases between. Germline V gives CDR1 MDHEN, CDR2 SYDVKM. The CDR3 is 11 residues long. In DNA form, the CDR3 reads TGTGCCAGCAGTTTGGACACTGAAGCTTTCTTT. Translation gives CASSLDTEAFF.

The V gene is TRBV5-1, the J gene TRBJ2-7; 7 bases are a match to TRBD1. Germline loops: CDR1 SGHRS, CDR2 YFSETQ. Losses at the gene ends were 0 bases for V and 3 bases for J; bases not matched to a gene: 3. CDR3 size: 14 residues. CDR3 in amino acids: CASSLGGQLYEQYF. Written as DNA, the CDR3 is TGCGCCAGCAGCTTGGGGGGACAGCTCTACGAGCAGTACTTC.

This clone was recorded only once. CDR3 nucleotide sequence: TGTGCCAGCACCCGTCAACCGTTAGCCAAAAACATTCAGTACTTC. It is translated as CASTRQPLAKNIQYF. The chain links TRBV21-1 to TRBJ2-4. TRBV21-1 is described as a pseudogene. The CDR3 is 15 amino acids.

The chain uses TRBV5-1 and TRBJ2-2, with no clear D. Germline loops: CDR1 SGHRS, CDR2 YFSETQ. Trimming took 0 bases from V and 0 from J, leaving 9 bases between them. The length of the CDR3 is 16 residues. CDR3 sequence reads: CASSLGRGPNTGELFF. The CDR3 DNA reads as TGCGCCAGCAGCTTGGGGCGTGGGCCGAACACCGGGGAGCTGTTTTTT.

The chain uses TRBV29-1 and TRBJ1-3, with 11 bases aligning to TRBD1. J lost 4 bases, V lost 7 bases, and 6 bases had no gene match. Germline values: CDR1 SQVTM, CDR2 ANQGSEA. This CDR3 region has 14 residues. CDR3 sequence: CSAGQGAVGNTIYF. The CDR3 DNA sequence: TGCAGCGCCGGACAGGGGGCAGTAGGAAACACCATATATTTT.

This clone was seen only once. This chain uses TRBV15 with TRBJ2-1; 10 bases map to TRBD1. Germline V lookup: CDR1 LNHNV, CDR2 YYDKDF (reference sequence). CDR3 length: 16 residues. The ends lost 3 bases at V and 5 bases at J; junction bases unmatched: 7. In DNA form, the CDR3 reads TGTGCCACCAGCAGGCTTTTCGGACAGGGGGACAATGAGCAGTTCTTC. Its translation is CATSRLFGQGDNEQFF.

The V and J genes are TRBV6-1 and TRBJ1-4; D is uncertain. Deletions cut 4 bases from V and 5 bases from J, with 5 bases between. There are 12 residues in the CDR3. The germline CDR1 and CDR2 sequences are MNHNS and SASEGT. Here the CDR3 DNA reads TGTGCCAGCAGTGTACAGAATGAAAAACTGTTTTTT. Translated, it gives CASSVQNEKLFF.